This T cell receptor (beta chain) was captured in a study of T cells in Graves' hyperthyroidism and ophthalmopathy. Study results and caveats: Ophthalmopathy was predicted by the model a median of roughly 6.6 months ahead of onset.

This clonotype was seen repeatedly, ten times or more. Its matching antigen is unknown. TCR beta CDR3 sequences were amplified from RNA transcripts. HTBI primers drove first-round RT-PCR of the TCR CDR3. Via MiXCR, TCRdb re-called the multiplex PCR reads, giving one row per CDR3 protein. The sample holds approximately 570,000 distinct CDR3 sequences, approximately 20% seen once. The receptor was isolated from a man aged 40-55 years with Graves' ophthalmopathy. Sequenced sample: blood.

The CDR3 reads CASSSGTSANTGELFF. The DNA for the CDR3 is TGTGCCAGCAGCTCCGGGACTAGCGCGAACACCGGGGAGCTGTTTTTT. V is TRBV5-5 and J is TRBJ2-2; 10 bases fit TRBD2. The germline V gene encodes CDR1 SGHKS and CDR2 YYEKEE (reference sequence). This CDR3 is 16 amino acids long. J was trimmed by 0 bases and V by 3 bases; bases with no gene match: 2.